This T cell receptor (beta chain) was captured in a study of Ad26.COV2.S vaccination and SARS-CoV-2 variants. To note about this clone: Its specificity is not known.

Repertoires were generated with immunoSEQ multiplex PCR, while TCRdb's copy carries only in-frame clones and drops some. The table shows roughly 300,000 clones, with approximately 90% occurring only once. Findings and limits, study-wide: Recipients of either vaccine or placebo displayed similar breadth of non-spike TCRs. People who got the vaccine had more spike-specific TCR breadth than people who got placebo.

The CDR3 is made up of 16 amino acids. Germline V CDR1 and CDR2: MDHEN, SYDVKM. Losses at the gene ends were 8 bases for V and 3 bases for J; bases not matched to a gene: 11. Stated treatment: around 19 received Ad26.COV2.S at low or high dose, single or two shots; five or six received placebo; per-sample allocation not given. On day 63 after the first injection, vaccine and placebo recipients gave samples. Wuhan-strain spike was delivered by a replication-incompetent Ad26 vector. This receptor was identified in a person between 18 and 60 years old who received the Ad26.COV2.S COVID-19 vaccine or a placebo. The starting material was peripheral blood, obtained in a trial of Ad26.COV2.S vaccine versus placebo. This chain connects TRBV28 to TRBJ2-5, with 11 bases lining up with TRBD2. The CDR3 loop reads CASYPPSGRKEETQYF. The CDR3 coding sequence is TGTGCCAGCTATCCTCCTAGCGGGAGGAAAGAAGAGACCCAGTACTTC. Supplemented by reference TRBV28 and TRBJ2-5, the full variable domain reads DVKVTQSSRYLVKRTGEKVFLECVQDMDHENMFWYRQDPGLGLRLIYFSYDVKMKEKGDIPEGYSVSREKKERFSLILESASTNQTSMYLCASYPPSGRKEETQYFGPGTRLLVL.